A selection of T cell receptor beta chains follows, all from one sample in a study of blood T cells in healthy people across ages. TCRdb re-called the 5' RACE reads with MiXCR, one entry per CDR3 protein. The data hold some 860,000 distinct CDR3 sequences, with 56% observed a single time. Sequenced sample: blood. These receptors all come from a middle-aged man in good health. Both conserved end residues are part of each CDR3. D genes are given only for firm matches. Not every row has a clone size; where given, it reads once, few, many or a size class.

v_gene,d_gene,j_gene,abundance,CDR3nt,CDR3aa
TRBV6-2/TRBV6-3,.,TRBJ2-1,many,TGTGCCAGCAGCCGACTCACCAATGAGCAGTTCTTC,CASSRLTNEQFF
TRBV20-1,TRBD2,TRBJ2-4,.,TGCAGTGCTAGAGGTCCTAGCGGGGGGGCGCGGGCCAAAAACATTCAGTACTTC,CSARGPSGGARAKNIQYF
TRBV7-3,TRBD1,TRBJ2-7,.,TGTGCCAGCAGTTCAGACAGGGTCGGCGAGCAGTACTTC,CASSSDRVGEQYF
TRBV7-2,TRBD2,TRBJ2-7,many,TGTGCCAGCAGCTTAGCTGGCCTAGCGGGAGACGAGCAGTACTTC,CASSLAGLAGDEQYF
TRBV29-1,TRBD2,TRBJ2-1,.,TGCAGCGTTCCACCGGCCCAGCGGGGACCCTACAATGAGCAGTTCTTC,CSVPPAQRGPYNEQFF
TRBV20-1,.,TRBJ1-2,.,TGCAGTGCTAGAGATCGTCGGACCTCCTATGGCTACACCTTC,CSARDRRTSYGYTF
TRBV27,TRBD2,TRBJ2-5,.,TGTGCCAGCAAGTCGGCGGGGGGAGACGAAGAGACCCAGTACTTC,CASKSAGGDEETQYF
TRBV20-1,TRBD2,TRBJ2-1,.,TGCAGTGCTAGGAACCTAGCGGAATACAATGAGCAGTTCTTC,CSARNLAEYNEQFF
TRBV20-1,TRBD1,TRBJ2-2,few,TGCAGTGCTAGAGACACCGACAGGGTTGTCGGGGAGCTGTTTTTT,CSARDTDRVVGELFF
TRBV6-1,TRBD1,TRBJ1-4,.,TGTGCCAGCAGTGAATCGGACAGGGCGGATGAAAAACTGTTTTTT,CASSESDRADEKLFF
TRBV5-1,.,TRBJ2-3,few,TGCGCCAGCAGCTTGGAGGCGCAGGGGTTAGATACGCAGTATTTT,CASSLEAQGLDTQYF
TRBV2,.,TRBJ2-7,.,TGTGCCAGCAAGTCAAGGACGACCCACGAGCAGTACTTC,CASKSRTTHEQYF
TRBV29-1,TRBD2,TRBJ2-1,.,TGCAGCGTTGTTCTCCGACTAGCCGTGGGGGAGCAGTTCTTC,CSVVLRLAVGEQFF
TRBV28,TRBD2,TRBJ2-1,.,TGTGCCAGCAGTTTAGGGCAACTAGCGGAAAACTACAATGAGCAGTTCTTC,CASSLGQLAENYNEQFF
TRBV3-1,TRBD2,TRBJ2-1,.,TGTGCCAGCAGCCCTAGGACTAGCGGGAGGGAGGATGAGCAGTTCTTC,CASSPRTSGREDEQFF
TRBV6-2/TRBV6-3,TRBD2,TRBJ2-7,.,TGTGCCAGCAGCCGAGGGACTAGCGGGTTGAACGAGCAGTACTTC,CASSRGTSGLNEQYF
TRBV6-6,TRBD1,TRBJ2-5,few,TGTGCCAGCAGTCGGGACAGTAAGGTTAAGACCCAGTACTTC,CASSRDSKVKTQYF
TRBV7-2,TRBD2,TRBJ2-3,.,TGTGCCAGCAGCTTCGGTAGCGGGAGAGCAGATACGCAGTATTTT,CASSFGSGRADTQYF
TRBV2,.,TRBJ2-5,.,TGTGCCAGCAGTCATCGGACAGATGGGGAGACCCAGTACTTC,CASSHRTDGETQYF
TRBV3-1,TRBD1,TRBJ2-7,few,TGTGCCAGCAGCCAGGAGGGACAGGGGGCCAACGAGCAGTACTTC,CASSQEGQGANEQYF
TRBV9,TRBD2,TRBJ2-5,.,TGTGCCAGCAGCCCCAGAGCGGGAGCTTACCAAGAGACCCAGTACTTC,CASSPRAGAYQETQYF
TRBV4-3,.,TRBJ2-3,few,TGCGCCAGCAGCCAAGGGGTTTTCTCGAGGGATACGCAGTATTTT,CASSQGVFSRDTQYF
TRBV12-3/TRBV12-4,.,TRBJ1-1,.,TGTGCCAGCAGCCATACGGGGGGCACTGAAGCTTTCTTT,CASSHTGGTEAFF
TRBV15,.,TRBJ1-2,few,TGTGCCACCAGTGGCGGAAGGACGCCAAACTATGGCTACACCTTC,CATSGGRTPNYGYTF
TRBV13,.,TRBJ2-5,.,TGTGCCAGCAGCATCGGTGGAGCTTTGGCGACCCAGTACTTC,CASSIGGALATQYF
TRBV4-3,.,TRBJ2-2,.,TGCGCCAGCAGCCCGGGCGTCTATCCCGGGGAGCTGTTTTTT,CASSPGVYPGELFF
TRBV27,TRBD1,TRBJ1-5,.,TGTGCCAGCAGTTTAAGGAAAGGGACAGGGACCAATAGGCCCCAGCATTTT,CASSLRKGTGTNRPQHF
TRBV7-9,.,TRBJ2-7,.,TGTGCCAGCAGTTCATGGCAGGGGACGAATTACGAGCAGTACTTC,CASSSWQGTNYEQYF
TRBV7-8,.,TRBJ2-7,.,TGTGCCAGCAGCGATAGGGACCTCTACGAGCAGTACTTC,CASSDRDLYEQYF
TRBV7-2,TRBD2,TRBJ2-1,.,TGTGCCAGCAACTTGACCCGGGAGGCCCTCAACAATGAGCAGTTCTTC,CASNLTREALNNEQFF
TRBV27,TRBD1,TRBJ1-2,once,TGTGCCAGCAGTTCGGGACAGGGGGCCCCGTATGGCTACACCTTC,CASSSGQGAPYGYTF
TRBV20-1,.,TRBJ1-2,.,TGCAGTGCCCCCGGCTACTATGGCTACACCTTC,CSAPGYYGYTF
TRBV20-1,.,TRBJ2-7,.,TGCAGTGCTAGTCGCGGACGGGCCTACGAGCAGTACTTC,CSASRGRAYEQYF
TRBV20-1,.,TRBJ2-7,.,TGCAGTGCTAGAGGACTAACGGGAGCCTCCTACGAGCAGTACTTC,CSARGLTGASYEQYF
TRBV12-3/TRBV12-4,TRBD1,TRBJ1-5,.,TGTGCCAGCAGTGGCGGGACAGCCGATGATCAGCCCCAGCATTTT,CASSGGTADDQPQHF
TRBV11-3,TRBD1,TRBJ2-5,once,TGTGCCAGCAGGGGATCACAGGGGTCCCAAGAGACCCAGTACTTC,CASRGSQGSQETQYF
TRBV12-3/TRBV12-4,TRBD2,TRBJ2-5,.,TGTGCCAGCAGCCGCACTAGCGGGGGAACCCAAGAGACCCAGTACTTC,CASSRTSGGTQETQYF